The 5 T cell receptor beta chains below come from one sample, sequenced in a study of blood T cell repertoires in COVID-19. Method: immunoSEQ multiplex PCR; TCRdb's copy keeps in-frame clones and lacks some. The profile shows some 490,000 clones, roughly 88% of them singletons. Sequenced material: peripheral blood. Receptor source: a human donor in a cohort sampled during active COVID-19.

This chain's CDR3 is CASSVIPGLAGVNEQFF. In nucleotides, the CDR3 is TGTGCCAGCAGCGTGATCCCGGGACTAGCGGGAGTAAATGAGCAGTTCTTC. This chain connects TRBV7-9 to TRBJ2-1, with 14 bases aligning to TRBD2. V shed 5 bases, J shed 7 bases, and the junction held 10 bases outside the gene matches. Germline values: CDR1 SEHNR, CDR2 FQNEAQ (reference sequence). The CDR3 loop spans 17 amino acids.

This clone appeared once. The chain couples TRBV19 to TRBJ1-1, with TRBD1 matching over 8 bases. With V trimmed by 7 bases and J by 1 base, 5 bases remained unmatched. Germline loops: CDR1 LNHDA, CDR2 SQIVND (reference sequence). This CDR3 has 14 amino acids. CDR3 coding DNA: TGTGCCAGTACGGACAGGGTGGGGAACACTGAAGCTTTCTTT. Encoded protein: CASTDRVGNTEAFF.

J is TRBJ1-1 and V is TRBV6-5, with 7 bases matching TRBD1. The CDR3 sequence is 15 residues long. The germline gives CDR1 MNHEY, CDR2 SVGAGI. J lost 4 bases, V lost 1 base, and 6 bases had no gene match. The CDR3 here is CASSYLRGRSTEAFF. For the CDR3, the DNA is TGTGCCAGCAGTTACTTAAGGGGGCGGAGCACTGAAGCTTTCTTT.

V is TRBV19 and J is TRBJ1-1, with D unresolved. Germline V gene sequence: CDR1 LNHDA, CDR2 SQIVND (reference sequence). The ends were cut back, 0 bases at V and 2 bases at J, with 16 bases in the middle. The CDR3 extends over 17 amino acids. The CDR3 protein is CASSIDLRVERNTEAFF. In nucleotides, the CDR3 is TGTGCCAGTAGTATAGATCTGAGGGTCGAGCGAAACACTGAAGCTTTCTTT.

The chain couples TRBV27 to TRBJ2-1; 7 nucleotides line up with TRBD1. The CDR3 spans 15 residues. Per germline, CDR1 MNHEY and CDR2 SMNVEV (reference sequence). Unmatched junction bases numbered 8, after V lost 4 bases and J lost 5 bases. Here the CDR3 reads CASSSTPTGHNEQFF. The DNA for the CDR3 is TGTGCCAGCAGTTCTACCCCGACAGGGCACAATGAGCAGTTCTTC.